These 18 T cell receptor beta chains were all obtained from the same sample, sequenced in a study of cytomegalovirus exposure and HLA in healthy donors. Data came from immunoSEQ multiplex PCR; TCRdb stores just in-frame clones and leaves some out. The sample lists approximately 82,000 clones, 95% occurring once. Source material: PBMCs. These receptors were obtained from a woman between 18 and 29 years old in good health and CMV-seronegative.

The rearrangement joins TRBV25-1 to TRBJ2-7, with 7 positions matching TRBD2. This CDR3 has 16 residues. Germline values: CDR1 MGHDK, CDR2 SYGVNS. V lost 0 bases and J lost 2; bases outside the gene matches: 7. CDR3 in amino acids: CASSEYGAGDPYEQYF. CDR3 DNA: TGTGCCAGCAGTGAATACGGGGCGGGGGACCCCTACGAGCAGTACTTC.

The chain recombines TRBV27 with TRBJ1-2; a possible D gene is TRBD1 (6 bases). Germline CDR1 is MNHEY and CDR2 is SMNVEV (reference sequence). The V and J ends lost 2 bases and 4 bases respectively, with 8 bases between them. The CDR3 loop spans 13 amino acids. The CDR3 region is CASSLNRAYGYTF. The CDR3 DNA reads as TGTGCCAGCAGTTTAAACAGGGCCTATGGCTACACCTTC.

This clone showed up just once. The rearrangement uses TRBV2 and TRBJ2-2; 8 positions agree with TRBD2. CDR1 SNHLY and CDR2 FYNNEI come from the germline V gene. The CDR3 loop spans 16 amino acids. V dropped 6 bases and J dropped 4; count of bases not matched to a gene: 10. CDR3 DNA sequence: TGTGCCAGCAGCCTATGGACTAGCTTGTCCACCGGGGAGCTGTTTTTT. Amino acid sequence: CASSLWTSLSTGELFF.

This CDR3 is CASSDSSGNEQFF. CDR3 sequence (DNA): TGTGCCAGCAGTGATTCCAGCGGCAATGAGCAGTTCTTC. The rearrangement links TRBV6-4 to TRBJ2-1; a weak D match, TRBD2 (5 bases). V lost 3 bases and J lost 6, with 9 bases in between. Germline V lookup: CDR1 MRHNA, CDR2 SNTAGT. The length of the CDR3 is 13 residues.

The chain links TRBV6-6 to TRBJ2-2; D is ambiguous. The CDR3 is 12 amino acids. Germline assignment: CDR1 MNHNY and CDR2 SVGAGI (reference sequence). The V end lost 7 bases, the J end lost 3 bases, and 6 bases lay between the germline ends. The DNA of the CDR3 is TGTGCCAGCACCTTATACACCGGGGAGCTGTTTTTT. As protein: CASTLYTGELFF.

The CDR3 sequence: CASSYMPGEYEQFF. For the CDR3, the DNA is TGTGCCAGCAGTTACATGCCAGGGGAGTATGAGCAGTTCTTC. The chain employs TRBV6-5 and TRBJ2-1, with TRBD1 as a possible D gene (6 bases). Germline values: CDR1 MNHEY, CDR2 SVGAGI. V lost 2 bases, J lost 8 bases, and 13 bases lay in between. The CDR3 consists of 14 residues.

The chain couples TRBV18 to TRBJ2-1, with 9 bases that match TRBD1. The V and J ends lost 5 bases and 6 bases, in that order; junction bases with no gene match: 20. This CDR3 is built from 19 residues. Per the germline V gene, CDR1 is KGHSH and CDR2 is LQKENI. In nucleotides, the CDR3 is TGTGCCAGCTCATTTATAGACCAATATCCGGGACAGGGAGGCAATGAGCAGTTCTTC. Its protein is CASSFIDQYPGQGGNEQFF. The full variable domain, its missing parts supplied by reference TRBV18 and TRBJ2-1, is NAGVMQNPRHLVRRRGQEARLRCSPMKGHSHVYWYRQLPEEGLKFMVYLQKENIIDESGMPKERFSAEFPKEGPSILRIQQVVRGDSAAYFCASSFIDQYPGQGGNEQFFGPGTRLTVL.

The chain combines TRBV7-9 with TRBJ1-1; 7 nucleotides line up with TRBD1. Germline-derived CDR1 and CDR2 are SEHNR and FQNEAQ (reference sequence). After removal of 5 bases from V and 5 bases from J, the junction contained 11 bases not matched to a gene. The CDR3 consists of 15 residues. Written as DNA, the CDR3 is TGTGCCAGCAGCCTCACGACAGGGTACGGGACTGAAGCTTTCTTT. Translation: CASSLTTGYGTEAFF.

This chain connects TRBV27 to TRBJ2-6, with 10 bases identical to TRBD1. The CDR3 spans 17 residues. J gave up 4 bases and V 8 bases, and 11 bases lay outside the gene matches. Germline CDR1 MNHEY, CDR2 SMNVEV (reference sequence). CDR3 sequence: CASGPRDRGSGANVLTF. The CDR3 coding sequence is TGTGCCAGCGGTCCGCGGGACAGGGGCTCCGGGGCCAACGTCCTGACTTTC.

The genes are TRBV19 and TRBJ2-7, with a tentative D call TRBD2 (5 bases). V was cut by 7 bases and J by 5 bases, with 12 bases left in between. This CDR3 region has 12 residues. Germline lookup yields CDR1 LNHDA and CDR2 SQIVND (reference sequence). The CDR3 sequence: CASTSSGHEQYF. In DNA form, the CDR3 reads TGTGCCAGTACCTCCAGCGGCCACGAGCAGTACTTC.

CDR3 DNA: TGTGCCAGCAGCGCCGGACAGGGGGCCGGGAACACTGAAGCTTTCTTT. It encodes CASSAGQGAGNTEAFF. This chain uses TRBV7-2 with TRBJ1-1, with TRBD1 identical over 11 bases. CDR3 size: 16 residues. J gave up 1 base and V 5 bases, and 6 bases lay outside the gene matches. Germline loops: CDR1 SGHTA, CDR2 FQGNSA.

CDR3 DNA: TGCGCCAGCAGCCACCCTGCAGGGAGGGCCAAAAACATTCAGTACTTC. As protein: CASSHPAGRAKNIQYF. The chain carries TRBV4-1 and TRBJ2-4, with D possibly being TRBD2 (6 bases). Trimming left V 3 bases short and J 1 base short, with 13 bases between. The CDR3 is 16 amino acids. In germline, CDR1 is MGHRA, CDR2 YSYEKL.

The V gene is TRBV10-2, the J gene TRBJ2-3; no reliable D call. The CDR3 is made up of 12 amino acids. From germline, CDR1 is WSHSY and CDR2 SAAADI. V lost 3 bases to trimming and J lost 2 bases, with 3 bases between them. The CDR3 nucleotides read TGCGCCAGCAGTGAACTCACAGATACGCAGTATTTT. Translating gives CASSELTDTQYF.

The rearrangement links TRBV10-1 to TRBJ2-7; D may be TRBD1 (6 bases). The germline V gene encodes CDR1 WNHNN and CDR2 SYGVQD (reference sequence). This CDR3 is built from 13 residues. Trimming stripped 4 bases from V and 2 bases from J, with 9 bases between. The CDR3 DNA sequence: TGCGCCAGCAGTGGACCAGGGGCCTACGAGCAGTACTTC. Translated: CASSGPGAYEQYF.

The chain uses TRBV28 and TRBJ1-2, with 9 bases identical to TRBD1. CDR3 length equals 13 residues. Germline CDR1 reads MDHEN; CDR2 reads SYDVKM. V shed 6 bases and J 7 bases; nucleotides not matched to a gene: 6. The CDR3 DNA is TGTGCCAGCAGCAAACAGGGGGCTCTTGGCTACACCTTC. Amino acids: CASSKQGALGYTF.

The DNA for the CDR3 is TGTGCCAGCAGCTTAGTACGCGCAGGGGGCAGTCGGACCGGGGAGCTGTTTTTT. It specifies CASSLVRAGGSRTGELFF. The V call is TRBV7-9, the J call TRBJ2-2, with 8 positions matching TRBD1. Germline trimming cut 1 base from V and 5 bases from J; bases unmatched to any gene: 12. CDR3 length: 18 amino acids. CDR1 and CDR2 (germline): SEHNR, FQNEAQ (reference sequence). Complete variable domain (other parts from reference TRBV7-9 and TRBJ2-2): DTGVSQNPRHKITKRGQNVTFRCDPISEHNRLYWYRQTLGQGPEFLTYFQNEAQLEKSRLLSDRFSAERPKGSFSTLEIQRTEQGDSAMYLCASSLVRAGGSRTGELFFGEGSRLTVL.

The genes are TRBV6-5 and TRBJ2-1, with 10 bases lining up with TRBD2. In germline, CDR1 is MNHEY, CDR2 SVGAGI. This CDR3 is 16 amino acids long. Trimming at V came to 4 bases and at J to 4 bases, leaving 7 bases not matched to a gene. CDR3 coding DNA: TGTGCCAGCAGTTCGCCACTAGCGGGAAGATACAATGAGCAGTTCTTC. Translated, it gives CASSSPLAGRYNEQFF.

The chain combines TRBV2 with TRBJ1-4; D possibly corresponds to TRBD1 (5 bases). V was trimmed by 2 bases and J by 4 bases, leaving 8 bases between them. This CDR3 region has 14 residues. Germline CDR1 SNHLY, CDR2 FYNNEI. CDR3 coding DNA: TGTGCCAGCAGTGAATGGGGGGATAATGAAAAACTGTTTTTT. Protein: CASSEWGDNEKLFF. The complete variable domain, with remaining parts taken from reference TRBV2 and TRBJ1-4, reads EPEVTQTPSHQVTQMGQEVILRCVPISNHLYFYWYRQILGQKVEFLVSFYNNEISEKSEIFDDQFSVERPDGSNFTLKIRSTKLEDSAMYFCASSEWGDNEKLFFGSGTQLSVL.